The subject of this entry is one T cell receptor (beta chain). Antigen unknown. Treatment here: roughly 19 received Ad26.COV2.S at low or high dose, single or two shots; about five received placebo; per-sample allocation not given. After the first vaccine or placebo injection, samples were drawn on day 63. Produced via immunoSEQ multiplex PCR; TCRdb's table is partial and in-frame only. The sample contains about 500,000 clones, about 88% of which appear only once. V lost 0 bases and J 2 bases, leaving 17 bases between the germline ends. The CDR3 contains 18 residues. From germline, CDR1 is LGHNT and CDR2 FRNRAP. These data belong to a study of Ad26.COV2.S vaccination and SARS-CoV-2 variants. Study outcomes and limitations: Spike-specific responses of CD8+ and CD4+ T cells were reported to display substantial breadth after vaccination. The analyses of TCR breadth and depth may have understated the size of total T cell responses.

The receptor was derived from a person between 18 and 60 years old who received the Ad26.COV2.S COVID-19 vaccine or a placebo. V is TRBV12-5 and J is TRBJ2-1, with D perhaps assigned TRBD1 or TRBD2 (5 bases each). Sequencing used peripheral blood, obtained in a trial of Ad26.COV2.S vaccine versus placebo. The CDR3 spells CASGLVVETGRPYNEQFF. The CDR3 DNA reads as TGTGCTAGTGGTTTGGTAGTCGAAACGGGACGACCCTACAATGAGCAGTTCTTC.